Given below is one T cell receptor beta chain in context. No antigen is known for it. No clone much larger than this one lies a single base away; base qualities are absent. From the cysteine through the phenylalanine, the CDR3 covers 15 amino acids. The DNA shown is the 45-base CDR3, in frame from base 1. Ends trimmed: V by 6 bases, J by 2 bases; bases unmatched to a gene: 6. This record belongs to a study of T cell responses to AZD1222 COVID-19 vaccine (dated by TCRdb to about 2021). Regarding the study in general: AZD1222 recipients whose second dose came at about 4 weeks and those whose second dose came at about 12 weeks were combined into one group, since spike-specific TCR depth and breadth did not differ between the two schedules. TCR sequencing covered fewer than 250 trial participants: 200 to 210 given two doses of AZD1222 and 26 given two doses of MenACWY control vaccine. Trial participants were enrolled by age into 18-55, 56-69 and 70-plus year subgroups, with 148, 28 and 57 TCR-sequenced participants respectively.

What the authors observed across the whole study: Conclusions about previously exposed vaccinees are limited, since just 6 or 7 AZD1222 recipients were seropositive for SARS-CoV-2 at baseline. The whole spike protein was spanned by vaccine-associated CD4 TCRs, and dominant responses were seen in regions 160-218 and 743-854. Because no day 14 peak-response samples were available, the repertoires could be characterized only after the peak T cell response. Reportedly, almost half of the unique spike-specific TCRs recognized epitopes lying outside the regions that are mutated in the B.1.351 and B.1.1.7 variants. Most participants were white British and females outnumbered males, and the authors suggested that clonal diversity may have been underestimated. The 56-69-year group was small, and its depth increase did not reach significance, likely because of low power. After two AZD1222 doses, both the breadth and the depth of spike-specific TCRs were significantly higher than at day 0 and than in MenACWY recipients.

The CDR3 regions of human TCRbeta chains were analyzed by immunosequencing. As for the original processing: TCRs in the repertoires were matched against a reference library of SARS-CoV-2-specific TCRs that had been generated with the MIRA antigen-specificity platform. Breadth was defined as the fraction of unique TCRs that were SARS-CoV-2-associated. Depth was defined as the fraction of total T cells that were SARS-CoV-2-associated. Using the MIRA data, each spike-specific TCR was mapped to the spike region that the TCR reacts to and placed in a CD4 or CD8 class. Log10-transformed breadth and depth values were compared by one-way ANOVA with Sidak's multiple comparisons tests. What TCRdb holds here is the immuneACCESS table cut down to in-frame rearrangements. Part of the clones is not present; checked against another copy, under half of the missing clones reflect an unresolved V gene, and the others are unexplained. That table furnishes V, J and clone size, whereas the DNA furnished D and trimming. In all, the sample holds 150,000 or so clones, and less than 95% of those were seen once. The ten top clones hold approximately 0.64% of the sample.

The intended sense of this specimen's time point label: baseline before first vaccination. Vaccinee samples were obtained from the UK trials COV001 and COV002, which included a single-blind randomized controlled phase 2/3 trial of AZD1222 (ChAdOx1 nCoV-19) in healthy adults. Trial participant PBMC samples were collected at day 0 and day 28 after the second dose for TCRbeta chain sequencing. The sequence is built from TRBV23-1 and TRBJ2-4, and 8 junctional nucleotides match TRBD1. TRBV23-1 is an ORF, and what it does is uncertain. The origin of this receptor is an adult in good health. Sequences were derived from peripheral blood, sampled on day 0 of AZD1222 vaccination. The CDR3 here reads CASRGQGRSKNIQYF. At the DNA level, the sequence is TGCGCCAGCAGAGGACAGGGAAGATCCAAAAACATTCAGTACTTC.